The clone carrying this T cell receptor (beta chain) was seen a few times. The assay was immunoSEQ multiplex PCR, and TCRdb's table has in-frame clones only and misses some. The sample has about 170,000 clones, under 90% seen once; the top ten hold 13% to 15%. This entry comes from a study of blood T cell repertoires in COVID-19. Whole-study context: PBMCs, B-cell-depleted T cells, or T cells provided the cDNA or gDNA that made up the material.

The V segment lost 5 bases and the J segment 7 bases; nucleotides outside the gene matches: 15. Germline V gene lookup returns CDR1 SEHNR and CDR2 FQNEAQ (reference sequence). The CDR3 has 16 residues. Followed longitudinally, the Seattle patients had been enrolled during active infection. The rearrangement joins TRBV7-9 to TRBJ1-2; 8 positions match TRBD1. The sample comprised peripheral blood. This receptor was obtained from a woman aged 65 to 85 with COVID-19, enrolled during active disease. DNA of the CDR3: TGTGCCAGCAGCCAAGATTCCGGGACAGGAATGGGTGGCTACACCTTC. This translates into CASSQDSGTGMGGYTF.